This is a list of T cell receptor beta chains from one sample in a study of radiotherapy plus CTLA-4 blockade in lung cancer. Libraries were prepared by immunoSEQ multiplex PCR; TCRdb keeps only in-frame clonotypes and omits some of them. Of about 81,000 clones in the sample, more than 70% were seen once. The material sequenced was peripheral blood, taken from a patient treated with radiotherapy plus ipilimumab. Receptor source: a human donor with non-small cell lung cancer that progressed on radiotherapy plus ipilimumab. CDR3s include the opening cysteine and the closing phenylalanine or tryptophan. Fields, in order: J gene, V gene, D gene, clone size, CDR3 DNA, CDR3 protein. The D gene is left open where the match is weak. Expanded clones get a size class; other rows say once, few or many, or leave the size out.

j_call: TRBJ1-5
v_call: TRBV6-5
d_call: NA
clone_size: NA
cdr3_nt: TGTGCCAGCAGTTACCTAAGCGTTAATCAGCCCCAGCATTTT
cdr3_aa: CASSYLSVNQPQHF

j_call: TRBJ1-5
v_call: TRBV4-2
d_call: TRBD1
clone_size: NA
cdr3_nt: TGTGCCAGCAGCCAAGTTAAGGGGGCCAGACAGCCCCAGCATTTT
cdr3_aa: CASSQVKGARQPQHF

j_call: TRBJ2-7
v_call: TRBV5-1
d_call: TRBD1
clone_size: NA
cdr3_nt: TGCGCCAGCAGCCGCGGACAGGACTACGAGCAGTACTTC
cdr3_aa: CASSRGQDYEQYF

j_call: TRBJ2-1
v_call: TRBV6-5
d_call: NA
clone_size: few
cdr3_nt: TGTGCCAGCAGCCCCTCGATCGCTGAGCAGTTCTTC
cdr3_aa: CASSPSIAEQFF

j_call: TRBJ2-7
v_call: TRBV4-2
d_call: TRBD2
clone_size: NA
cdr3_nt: TGTGCCAGCAGCCAAGATCGATCGGGGGGGGCTACGTGGCAGTACTTC
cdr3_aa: CASSQDRSGGATWQYF

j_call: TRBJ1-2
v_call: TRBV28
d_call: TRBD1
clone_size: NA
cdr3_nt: TGTGCCAGCAGAGAGACAGGGGGCAGTCGGGGCTACACCTTC
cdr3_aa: CASRETGGSRGYTF

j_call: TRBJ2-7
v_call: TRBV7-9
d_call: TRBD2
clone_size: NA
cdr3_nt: TGTGCCAGCAGCTTGAAAAGCGGGGGAGACTACGAGCAGTACTTC
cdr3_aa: CASSLKSGGDYEQYF

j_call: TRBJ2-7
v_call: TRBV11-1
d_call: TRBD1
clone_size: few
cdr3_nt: TGTGCCAGCAGCGTTGGACAGGGCTCCTACGAGCAGTACTTC
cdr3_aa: CASSVGQGSYEQYF

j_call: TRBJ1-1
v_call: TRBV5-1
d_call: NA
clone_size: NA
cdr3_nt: TGCGCCAGCAGCTTGGCCGTGAACACTGAAGCTTTCTTT
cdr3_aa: CASSLAVNTEAFF

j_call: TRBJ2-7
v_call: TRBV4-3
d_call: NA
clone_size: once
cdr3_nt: TGCGCCAGCAGCCCCCAGGGCGCCCACGAGCAGTACTTC
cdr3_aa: CASSPQGAHEQYF

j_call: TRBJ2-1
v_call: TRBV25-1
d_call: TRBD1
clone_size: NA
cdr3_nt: TGTGCCAGCAGTGAATTCGGACAGGGAGTCGGAAATGAGCAGTTCTTC
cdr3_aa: CASSEFGQGVGNEQFF

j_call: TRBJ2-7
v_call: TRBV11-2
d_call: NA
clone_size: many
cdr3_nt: TGTGCCAGCAGCTCGGCCGGGTTCCTCTACGAGCAGTACTTC
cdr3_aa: CASSSAGFLYEQYF

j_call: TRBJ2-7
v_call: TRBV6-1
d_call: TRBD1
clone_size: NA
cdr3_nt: TGTGCCAGCAAATTTGGGGACAGGGTAGGCGAGCAGTACTTC
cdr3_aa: CASKFGDRVGEQYF

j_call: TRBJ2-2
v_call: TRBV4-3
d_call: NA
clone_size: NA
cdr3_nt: TGCGCCAGCAGCCAAGATCTGGCATACGGTACCGGGGAGCTGTTTTTT
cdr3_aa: CASSQDLAYGTGELFF

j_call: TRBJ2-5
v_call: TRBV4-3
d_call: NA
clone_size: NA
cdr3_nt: TGCGCCAGCAGCCAGGCCCCGGGAAGAGAGACCCAGTACTTC
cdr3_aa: CASSQAPGRETQYF

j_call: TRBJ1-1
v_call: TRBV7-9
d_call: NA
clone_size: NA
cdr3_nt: TGTGCCAGCAGCCCACCGTTGAACACTGAAGCTTTCTTT
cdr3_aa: CASSPPLNTEAFF

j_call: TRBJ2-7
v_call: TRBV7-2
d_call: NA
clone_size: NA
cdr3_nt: TGTGCCAGCAGCTCCCTACTCGAGCAGTACTTC
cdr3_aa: CASSSLLEQYF

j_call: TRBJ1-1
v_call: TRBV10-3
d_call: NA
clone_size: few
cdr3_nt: TGTGCCATCACCCCAGGGGCCGCCACTGAAGCTTTCTTT
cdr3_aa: CAITPGAATEAFF

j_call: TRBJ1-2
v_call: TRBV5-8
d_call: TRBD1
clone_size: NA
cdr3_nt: TGTGCCAGCAGCCCGCGGACAGGGGGTTACTATGGCTACACCTTC
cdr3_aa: CASSPRTGGYYGYTF

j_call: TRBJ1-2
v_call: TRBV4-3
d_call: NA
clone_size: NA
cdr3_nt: TGCGCCAGCAGCCAAGATCTGGCACCCAACTATGGCTACACCTTC
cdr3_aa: CASSQDLAPNYGYTF

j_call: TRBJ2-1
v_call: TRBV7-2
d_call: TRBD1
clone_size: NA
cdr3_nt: TGTGCCAGCAGCTTAGGGACAGGGACCTACAATGAGCAGTTCTTC
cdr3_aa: CASSLGTGTYNEQFF